This TCR beta chain stems from a study of blood T cell repertoires in COVID-19. Study-wide background: COVID-19 samples, acute and convalescent, were from the United States, Italy and Spain. Nucleic acid was either cDNA or gDNA, and it came from T cells, B-cell-depleted T cells, or PBMCs.

Methods used by the authors: Estimated nucleated cell counts came from reference gene primer amplification. Profiling relied on immunoSEQ multiplex PCR, and the TCRdb table lists in-frame clones only, not all of them. The V and J calls and clone size were taken over from that table, and D and trimming were inferred from the DNA. The sample has approximately 63,000 clones; 75% to 90% are singletons. From germline, CDR1 is SGHTA and CDR2 FQGNSA. The CDR3 covers 14 residues. V gave up 6 bases and J gave up 9 bases; unmatched junction bases: 9. The genes are TRBV7-2 and TRBJ2-1; 9 bases are a match to TRBD1. The sequence was obtained from a woman at least 80 years old with acute or convalescent COVID-19. Material: peripheral blood. The CDR3 spells CASSYLQGATEQFF. For the CDR3, the DNA is TGTGCCAGCAGTTACCTACAGGGGGCTACTGAGCAGTTCTTC.